Each of the 13 T cell receptor beta chains below was sequenced from the same sample in a study of shared clonotypes between healthy human individuals. Here immunoSEQ multiplex PCR was the method, and the copy in TCRdb shows in-frame clones only, minus some. The sample contains 980,000 or so clones, about 80% of which appear only once. The sequenced material came from memory CD4+ T cells sorted from blood. The subset is: CD45RA-negative fraction. These TCRs come from a man aged 18-30 years in good health.

This clone was seen only a few times. The chain combines TRBV29-1 with TRBJ1-1; the D gene is possibly TRBD1 (5 bases). Trimming shortened V by 6 bases and J by 11 bases, and 16 bases separated the two germline ends. Per germline, CDR1 SQVTM and CDR2 ANQGSEA. The CDR3 length is 11 residues. Written as DNA, the CDR3 is TGCAGCGTCGTGTCGGGGACCTGGGCTTTCTTT. Amino acid sequence: CSVVSGTWAFF.

For this clone: Other DNA sequences of this sample code for an identical CDR3. The chain has TRBV5-1 and TRBJ1-5; D is unresolved. CDR1 is SGHRS and CDR2 is YFSETQ in the germline V gene. The CDR3 runs 13 residues. V lost 0 bases, J lost 6 bases, and 7 bases lay in between. CDR3 DNA sequence: TGCGCCAGCAGCTTGGACGTTGGTCAGCCCCAGCATTTT. Translated: CASSLDVGQPQHF.

The rearrangement joins TRBV5-1 to TRBJ1-6, with 9 bases matching TRBD1. Germline values: CDR1 SGHRS, CDR2 YFSETQ. The CDR3 contains 15 residues. The V gene end was trimmed by 5 bases and the J gene end by 7 bases; junction bases not matched to a gene: 7. CDR3 nucleotides: TGCGCCAGCAGTTCCCAGGACAGGGGAAATTCACCCCTCCACTTT. It encodes CASSSQDRGNSPLHF.

This clone has at least ten counts. The chain combines TRBV10-3 with TRBJ1-6; 9 positions agree with TRBD1. Germline CDR1 reads ENHRY; CDR2 reads SYGVKD. The CDR3 has 14 amino acids. After removal of 10 bases from V and 5 bases from J, the junction contained 6 bases not matched to a gene. Here the CDR3 reads CATKGQGDNSPLHF. The CDR3 region has the DNA TGTGCCACGAAGGGACAGGGAGATAATTCACCCCTCCACTTT.

This clone was recorded only once. The chain couples TRBV7-2 to TRBJ2-5; a possible D gene is TRBD2 (5 bases). Trimming shortened V by 1 base and J by 5 bases, and 14 bases separated the two germline ends. Germline V lookup: CDR1 SGHTA, CDR2 FQGNSA. CDR3 length: 15 amino acids. The CDR3 here is CASSLVASSRETQYF. CDR3 bases: TGTGCCAGCAGCTTAGTGGCGTCTAGCCGGGAGACCCAGTACTTC.

Points on this clone: A read error may be the cause here, since a much bigger clone is one base away. The same CDR3 can be traced to other DNA sequences in this sample. V gene TRBV30 combines with J gene TRBJ2-2; no firm D call. The V gene lost 1 base and the J gene lost 5 bases, with 2 bases spanning the gap. Germline V gives CDR1 GTSNPN, CDR2 SVGIG (reference sequence). The CDR3 is 11 residues long. For the CDR3, the DNA is TGTGCCTGGAGTGGGACCGGGGAGCTGTTTTTT. Encoded protein: CAWSGTGELFF.

This clone was observed a handful of times. The CDR3 loop is CASSLRGNTGELFF. The CDR3 nucleotides are TGTGCCAGCAGCTTACGAGGGAACACCGGGGAGCTGTTTTTT. The chain carries TRBV11-3 and TRBJ2-2; no definite D call. Germline V lookup: CDR1 SGHNT, CDR2 YENEEA. The CDR3 is made up of 14 amino acids. Between the trimmed V and J ends, which lost 2 bases and 1 base, there was a span of 5 bases.

This chain connects TRBV5-6 to TRBJ2-7; maybe TRBD2 (6 bases). The CDR3 loop spans 12 amino acids. The germline V gene has CDR1 SGHDT and CDR2 YYEEEE. V was trimmed by 4 bases and J by 3 bases, leaving 8 bases between them. The CDR3 sequence: CASSPGVYEQYF. The CDR3 nucleotides read TGTGCCAGCAGCCCGGGGGTCTACGAGCAGTACTTC.

This rearrangement joins TRBV28 to TRBJ1-1; D remains unclear. This CDR3 is 14 amino acids long. V lost 6 bases and J 0 bases, leaving 11 bases between the germline ends. CDR1 is MDHEN, CDR2 SYDVKM, per germline. DNA of the CDR3: TGTGCCAGCAGGCTAGGTGTGATGAACACTGAAGCTTTCTTT. Translating gives CASRLGVMNTEAFF.

This clone was observed a handful of times. The chain employs TRBV29-1 and TRBJ1-2, with 7 bases matching TRBD1. J lost 4 bases, V lost 4 bases, and 12 bases had no gene match. CDR3 length: 15 amino acids. The germline V gene has CDR1 SQVTM and CDR2 ANQGSEA. The chain's CDR3 is CSVVGGGVKAYGYTF. The DNA of the CDR3 is TGCAGCGTTGTGGGAGGGGGCGTTAAAGCCTATGGCTACACCTTC. Variable domain in full (rest from reference TRBV29-1 and TRBJ1-2): SAVISQKPSRDICQRGTSLTIQCQVDSQVTMMFWYRQQPGQSLTLIATANQGSEATYESGFVIDKFPISRPNLTFSTLTVSNMSPEDSSIYLCSVVGGGVKAYGYTFGSGTRLTVV.

In its sample, this clone was seen a few times. At the DNA level, this CDR3 is encoded by other sequences in the same sample as well. This chain connects TRBV5-1 to TRBJ1-1, with 7 bases matching TRBD1. Germline CDR1 SGHRS, CDR2 YFSETQ. Unmatched junction bases numbered 3, after V lost 4 bases and J lost 0 bases. The CDR3 is made up of 14 amino acids. The CDR3 spells CASSLGQMNTEAFF. Written as DNA, the CDR3 is TGCGCCAGCAGCCTGGGACAGATGAACACTGAAGCTTTCTTT.

This clone was recorded only once. The rearrangement joins TRBV7-6 to TRBJ2-1, with D maybe TRBD2 (5 bases). The germline V gene has CDR1 SGHVS and CDR2 FNYEAQ. The CDR3 is 17 residues long. Trimming took 1 base from V and 4 from J, leaving 17 bases between them. In nucleotides, the CDR3 is TGTGCCAGCAGCTTAGTCTTAAGGGAGAGTTTATACAATGAGCAGTTCTTC. Protein: CASSLVLRESLYNEQFF.

As regards this clone: Other nucleotide sequences in the sample specify the same CDR3. The V gene is TRBV7-8, the J gene TRBJ2-7; 10 nucleotides line up with TRBD1. Per germline, CDR1 SGHVS and CDR2 FQNEAQ. The CDR3 is 14 amino acids. V lost 5 bases, J lost 1 base, and 2 bases stayed unmatched. The CDR3 reads CASSRTGGSYEQYF. CDR3 coding DNA: TGTGCCAGCAGCCGGACAGGGGGGTCCTACGAGCAGTACTTC.